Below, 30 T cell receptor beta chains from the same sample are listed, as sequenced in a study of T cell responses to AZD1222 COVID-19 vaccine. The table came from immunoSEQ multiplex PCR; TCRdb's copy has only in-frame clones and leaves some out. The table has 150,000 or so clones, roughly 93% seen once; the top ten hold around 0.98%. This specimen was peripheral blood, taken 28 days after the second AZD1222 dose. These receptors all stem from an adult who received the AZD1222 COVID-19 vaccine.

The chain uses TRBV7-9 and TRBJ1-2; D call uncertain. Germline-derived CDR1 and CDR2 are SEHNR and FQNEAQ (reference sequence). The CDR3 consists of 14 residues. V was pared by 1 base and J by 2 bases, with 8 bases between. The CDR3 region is CASSLGGRNYGYTF. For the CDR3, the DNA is TGTGCCAGCAGCTTAGGTGGCAGAAACTATGGCTACACCTTC.

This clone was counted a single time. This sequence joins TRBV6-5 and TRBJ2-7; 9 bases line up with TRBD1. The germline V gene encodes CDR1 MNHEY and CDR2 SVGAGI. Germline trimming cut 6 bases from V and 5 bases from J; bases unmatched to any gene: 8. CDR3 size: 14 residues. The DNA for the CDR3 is TGTGCCAGCAGCTTGGGACAGGGTCCCAACGAGCAGTACTTC. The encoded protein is CASSLGQGPNEQYF.

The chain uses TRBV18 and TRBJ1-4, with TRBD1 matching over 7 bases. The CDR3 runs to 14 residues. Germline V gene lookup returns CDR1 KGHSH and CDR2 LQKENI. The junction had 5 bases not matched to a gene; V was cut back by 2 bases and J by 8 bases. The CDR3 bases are TGTGCCAGCTCACCAGGGCAGGGGGGCGAAAAACTGTTTTTT. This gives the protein CASSPGQGGEKLFF.

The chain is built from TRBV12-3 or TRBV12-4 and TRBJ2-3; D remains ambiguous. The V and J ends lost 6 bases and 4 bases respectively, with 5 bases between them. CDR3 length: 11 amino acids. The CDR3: CASSPADTQYF. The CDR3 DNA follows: TGTGCCAGCAGCCCGGCAGATACGCAGTATTTT.

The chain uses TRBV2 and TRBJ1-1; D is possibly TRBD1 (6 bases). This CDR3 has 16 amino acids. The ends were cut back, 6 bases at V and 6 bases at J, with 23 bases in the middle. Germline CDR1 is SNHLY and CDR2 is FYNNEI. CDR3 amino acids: CASRRRGAQGPAEAFF. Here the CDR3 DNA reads TGTGCCAGCAGGAGGAGGGGGGCCCAGGGGCCCGCTGAAGCTTTCTTT.

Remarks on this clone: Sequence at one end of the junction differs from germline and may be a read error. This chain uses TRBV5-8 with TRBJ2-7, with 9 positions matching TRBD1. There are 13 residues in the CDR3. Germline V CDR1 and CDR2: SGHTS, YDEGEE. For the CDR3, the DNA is TGTGCCAGCAGCTTTCGATGGGGACAGGGAAAGAACTTC. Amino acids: CASSFRWGQGKNF.

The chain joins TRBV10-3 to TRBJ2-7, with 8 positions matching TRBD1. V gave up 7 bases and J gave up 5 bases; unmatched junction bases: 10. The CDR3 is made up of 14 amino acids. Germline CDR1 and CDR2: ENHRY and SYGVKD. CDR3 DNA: TGTGCCATCACCCCCCGACAGGGGCACGACGAGCAGTACTTC. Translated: CAITPRQGHDEQYF.

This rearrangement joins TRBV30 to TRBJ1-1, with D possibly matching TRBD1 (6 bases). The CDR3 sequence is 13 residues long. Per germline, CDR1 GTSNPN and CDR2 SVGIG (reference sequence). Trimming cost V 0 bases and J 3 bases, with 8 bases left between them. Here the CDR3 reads CAWSVQGHTEAFF. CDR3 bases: TGTGCCTGGAGTGTACAGGGTCACACTGAAGCTTTCTTT.

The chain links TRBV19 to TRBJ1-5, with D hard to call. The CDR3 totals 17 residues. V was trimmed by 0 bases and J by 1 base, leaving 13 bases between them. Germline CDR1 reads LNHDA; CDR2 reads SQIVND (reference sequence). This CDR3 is CASSIDITAVSNQPQHF. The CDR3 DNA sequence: TGTGCCAGTAGTATAGATATAACAGCTGTAAGCAATCAGCCCCAGCATTTT.

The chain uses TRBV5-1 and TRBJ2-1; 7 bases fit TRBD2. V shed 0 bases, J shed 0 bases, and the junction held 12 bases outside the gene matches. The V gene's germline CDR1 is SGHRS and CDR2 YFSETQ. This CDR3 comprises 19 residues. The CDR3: CASSLGAGSPLSSYNEQFF. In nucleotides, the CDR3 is TGCGCCAGCAGCTTGGGAGCGGGATCCCCATTAAGCTCCTACAATGAGCAGTTCTTC.

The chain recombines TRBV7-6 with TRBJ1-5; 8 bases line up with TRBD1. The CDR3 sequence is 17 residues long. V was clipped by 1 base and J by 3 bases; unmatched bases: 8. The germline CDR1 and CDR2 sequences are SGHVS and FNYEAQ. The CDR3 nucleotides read TGTGCCAGCAGCTTAGGGACAGGGACCGTTCCCAATCAGCCCCAGCATTTT. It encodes CASSLGTGTVPNQPQHF.

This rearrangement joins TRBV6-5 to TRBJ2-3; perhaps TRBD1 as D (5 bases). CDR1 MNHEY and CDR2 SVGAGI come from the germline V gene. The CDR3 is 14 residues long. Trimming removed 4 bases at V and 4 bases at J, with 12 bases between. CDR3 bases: TGTGCCAGCAGTTTCAGGGTCAGGGCAGATACGCAGTATTTT. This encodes CASSFRVRADTQYF.

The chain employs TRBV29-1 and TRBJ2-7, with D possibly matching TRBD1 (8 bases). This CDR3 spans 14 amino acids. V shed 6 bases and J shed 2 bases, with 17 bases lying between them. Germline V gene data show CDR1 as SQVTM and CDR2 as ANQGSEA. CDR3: CSVNGQGGAYEQYF. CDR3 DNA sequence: TGCAGCGTGAACGGACAGGGAGGGGCCTACGAGCAGTACTTC.

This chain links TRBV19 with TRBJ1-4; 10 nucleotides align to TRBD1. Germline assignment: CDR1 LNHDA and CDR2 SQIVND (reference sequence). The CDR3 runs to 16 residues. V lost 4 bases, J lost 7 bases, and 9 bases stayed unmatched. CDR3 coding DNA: TGTGCCAGTAGTACCCACTCGACAGGGGGCAGTGAAAAACTGTTTTTT. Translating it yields CASSTHSTGGSEKLFF.

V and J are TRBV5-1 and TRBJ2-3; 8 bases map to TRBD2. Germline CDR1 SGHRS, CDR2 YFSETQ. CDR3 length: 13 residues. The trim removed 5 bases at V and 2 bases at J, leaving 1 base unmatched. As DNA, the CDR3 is TGCGCCAGCAGGACTAGCGCCACAGATACGCAGTATTTT. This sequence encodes CASRTSATDTQYF.

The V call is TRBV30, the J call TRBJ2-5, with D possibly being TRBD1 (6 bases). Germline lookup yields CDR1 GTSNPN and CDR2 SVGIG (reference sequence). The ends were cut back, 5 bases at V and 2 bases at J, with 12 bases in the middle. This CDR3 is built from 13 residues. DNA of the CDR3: TGTGCCTGGTCTAGAGACAGGCAAGAGACCCAGTACTTC. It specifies CAWSRDRQETQYF. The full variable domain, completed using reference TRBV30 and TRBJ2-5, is SQTIHQWPATLVQPVGSPLSLECTVEGTSNPNLYWYRQAAGRGLQLLFYSVGIGQISSEVPQNLSASRPQDRQFILSSKKLLLSDSGFYLCAWSRDRQETQYFGPGTRLLVL.

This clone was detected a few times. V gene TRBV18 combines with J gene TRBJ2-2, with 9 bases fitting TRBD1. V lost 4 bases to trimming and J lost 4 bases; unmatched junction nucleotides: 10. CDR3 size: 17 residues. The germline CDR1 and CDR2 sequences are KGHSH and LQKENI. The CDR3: CASSHPRGQGSTGELFF. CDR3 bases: TGTGCCAGCTCACATCCCCGGGGACAGGGCTCCACCGGGGAGCTGTTTTTT.

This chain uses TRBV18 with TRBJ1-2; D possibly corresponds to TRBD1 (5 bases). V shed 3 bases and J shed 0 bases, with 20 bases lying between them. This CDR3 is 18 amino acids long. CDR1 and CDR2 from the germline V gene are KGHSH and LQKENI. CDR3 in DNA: TGTGCCAGCTCACCTCCCTCACGGGCAGTGGGGCCTAACTATGGCTACACCTTC. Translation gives CASSPPSRAVGPNYGYTF. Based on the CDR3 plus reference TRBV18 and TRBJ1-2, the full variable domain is NAGVMQNPRHLVRRRGQEARLRCSPMKGHSHVYWYRQLPEEGLKFMVYLQKENIIDESGMPKERFSAEFPKEGPSILRIQQVVRGDSAAYFCASSPPSRAVGPNYGYTFGSGTRLTVV.

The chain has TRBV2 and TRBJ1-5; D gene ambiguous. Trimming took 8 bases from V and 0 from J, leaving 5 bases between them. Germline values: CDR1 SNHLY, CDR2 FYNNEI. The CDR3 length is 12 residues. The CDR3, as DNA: TGTGCCAGCTCTTATAGCAATCAGCCCCAGCATTTT. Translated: CASSYSNQPQHF.

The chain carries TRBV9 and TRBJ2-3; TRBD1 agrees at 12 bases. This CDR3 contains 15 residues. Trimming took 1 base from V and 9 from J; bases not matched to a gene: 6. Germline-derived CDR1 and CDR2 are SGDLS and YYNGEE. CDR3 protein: CASSVTGQGAETQYF. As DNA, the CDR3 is TGTGCCAGCAGCGTAACGGGACAGGGGGCTGAAACGCAGTATTTT.

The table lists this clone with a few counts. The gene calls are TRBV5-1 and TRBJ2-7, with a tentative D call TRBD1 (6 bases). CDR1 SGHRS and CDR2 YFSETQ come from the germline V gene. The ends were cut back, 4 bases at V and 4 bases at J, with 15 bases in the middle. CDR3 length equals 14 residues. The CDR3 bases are TGCGCCAGCAGCCCGTCCCGGGACATTTACGAGCAGTACTTC. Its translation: CASSPSRDIYEQYF.

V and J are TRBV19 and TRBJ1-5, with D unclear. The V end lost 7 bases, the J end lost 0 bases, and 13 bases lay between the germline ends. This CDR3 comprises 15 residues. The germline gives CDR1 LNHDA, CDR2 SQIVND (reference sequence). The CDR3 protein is CASKTPGYSNQPQHF. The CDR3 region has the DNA TGTGCCAGTAAAACCCCGGGGTATAGCAATCAGCCCCAGCATTTT.

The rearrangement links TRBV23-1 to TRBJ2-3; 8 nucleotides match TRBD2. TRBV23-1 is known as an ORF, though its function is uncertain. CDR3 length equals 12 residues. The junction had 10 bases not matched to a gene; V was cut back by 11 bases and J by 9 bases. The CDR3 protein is CACSAGEETQYF. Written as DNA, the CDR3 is TGCGCCTGTTCAGCGGGAGAAGAGACGCAGTATTTT.

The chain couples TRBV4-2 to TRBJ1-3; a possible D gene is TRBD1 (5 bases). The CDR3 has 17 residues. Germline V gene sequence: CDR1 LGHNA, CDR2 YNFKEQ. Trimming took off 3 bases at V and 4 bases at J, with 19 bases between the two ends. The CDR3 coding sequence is TGTGCCAGCAGCCACGCCAACGACGGGACGGAGGGAAACACCATATATTTT. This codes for CASSHANDGTEGNTIYF.

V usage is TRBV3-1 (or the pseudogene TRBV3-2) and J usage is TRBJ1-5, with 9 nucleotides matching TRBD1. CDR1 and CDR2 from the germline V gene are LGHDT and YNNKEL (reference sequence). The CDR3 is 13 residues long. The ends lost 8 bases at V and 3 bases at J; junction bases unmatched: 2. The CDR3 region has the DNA TGTGCCAGCGGGACAGGGTTCAATCAGCCCCAGCATTTT. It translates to CASGTGFNQPQHF.

CDR3 amino acids: CASSLEASGRSGETQYF. The CDR3 DNA is TGCGCCAGCAGCTTGGAGGCTAGCGGGAGGTCCGGAGAGACCCAGTACTTC. The chain joins TRBV5-1 to TRBJ2-5, with 11 bases matching TRBD2. The CDR3 spans 17 residues. Germline V gene lookup returns CDR1 SGHRS and CDR2 YFSETQ. Trimming cost V 0 bases and J 4 bases; bases outside gene matches: 8.

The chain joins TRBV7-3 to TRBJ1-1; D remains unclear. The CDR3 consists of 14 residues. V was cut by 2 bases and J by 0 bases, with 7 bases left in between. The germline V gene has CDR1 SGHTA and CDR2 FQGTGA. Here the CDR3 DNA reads TGTGCCAGCAGCTTAGAACGGTTGAACACTGAAGCTTTCTTT. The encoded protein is CASSLERLNTEAFF.

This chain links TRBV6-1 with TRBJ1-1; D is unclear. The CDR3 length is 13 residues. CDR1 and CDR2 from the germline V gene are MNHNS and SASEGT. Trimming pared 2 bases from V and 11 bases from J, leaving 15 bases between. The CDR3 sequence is CASSESPLLYAFF. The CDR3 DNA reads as TGTGCCAGCAGTGAAAGTCCCCTTTTATACGCTTTCTTT.

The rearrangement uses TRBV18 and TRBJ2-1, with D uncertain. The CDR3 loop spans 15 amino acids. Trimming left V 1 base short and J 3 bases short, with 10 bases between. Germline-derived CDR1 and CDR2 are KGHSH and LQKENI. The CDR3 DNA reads TGTGCCAGCTCACCACAGCCAGGCGTCTACAATGAGCAGTTCTTC. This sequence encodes CASSPQPGVYNEQFF.

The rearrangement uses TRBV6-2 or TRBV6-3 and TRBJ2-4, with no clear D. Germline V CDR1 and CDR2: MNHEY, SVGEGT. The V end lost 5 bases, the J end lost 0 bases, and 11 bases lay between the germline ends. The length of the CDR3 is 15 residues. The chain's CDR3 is CASSNGLIAKNIQYF. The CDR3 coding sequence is TGTGCCAGCAGTAATGGCCTCATAGCCAAAAACATTCAGTACTTC.